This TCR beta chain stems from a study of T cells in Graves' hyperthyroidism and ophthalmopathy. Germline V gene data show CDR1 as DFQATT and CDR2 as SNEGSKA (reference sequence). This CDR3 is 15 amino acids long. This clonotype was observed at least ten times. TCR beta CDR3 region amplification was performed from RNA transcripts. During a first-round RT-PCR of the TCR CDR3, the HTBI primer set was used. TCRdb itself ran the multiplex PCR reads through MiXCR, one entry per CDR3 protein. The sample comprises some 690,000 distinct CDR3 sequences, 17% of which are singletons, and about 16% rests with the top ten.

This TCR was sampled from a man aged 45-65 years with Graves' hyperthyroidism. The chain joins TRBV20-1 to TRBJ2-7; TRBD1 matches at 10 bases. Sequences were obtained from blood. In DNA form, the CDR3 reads TGCAGAGCTCTCCCGGGACAGGGGTCCACCTACGAGCAGTACTTC. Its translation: CRALPGQGSTYEQYF.